The 26 T cell receptor beta chains in this list originate from one sample, sequenced in a study of cytomegalovirus exposure and HLA in healthy donors. The PCR employed 60 Vbeta primers together with 13 Jbeta primers. Using immunoSEQ multiplex PCR, the repertoire was profiled, and TCRdb retains in-frame clones only, with some absent. Altogether about 140,000 clones are present, approximately 71% being singletons, with the ten largest covering roughly 2%. Source material: PBMCs. Every receptor here comes from a man under 40 in good health and CMV-seronegative.

The chain employs TRBV9 and TRBJ1-1, with D possibly being TRBD1 (6 bases). The CDR3 has 14 amino acids. CDR1 and CDR2 (germline): SGDLS, YYNGEE. V lost 3 bases, J lost 1 base, and 10 bases lay in between. In nucleotides, the CDR3 is TGTGCCAGCAGCGAGAGGACAGAGAACACTGAAGCTTTCTTT. This sequence encodes CASSERTENTEAFF.

The gene calls are TRBV25-1 and TRBJ2-7; D perhaps matches TRBD2 (5 bases). CDR1 and CDR2 (germline): MGHDK, SYGVNS. The CDR3 loop spans 15 amino acids. The ends were cut back, 2 bases at V and 0 bases at J, with 11 bases in the middle. The CDR3 sequence: CASSEVRDNSYEQYF. CDR3 DNA sequence: TGTGCCAGCAGTGAAGTTCGGGATAACTCCTACGAGCAGTACTTC.

This clone was observed a few times. The rearrangement joins TRBV5-6 to TRBJ2-1, with D possibly TRBD2 on 5 matching bases. Germline-derived CDR1 and CDR2 are SGHDT and YYEEEE. With 0 bases removed from V and 8 bases from J, the gap between germline ends came to 12 bases. CDR3 length: 14 amino acids. As DNA, the CDR3 is TGTGCCAGCAGCTTGGAGGACTCAAACCATGAGCAGTTCTTC. Translation gives CASSLEDSNHEQFF.

The rearrangement uses TRBV15 and TRBJ2-5, with 13 nucleotides matching TRBD2. Germline V gives CDR1 LNHNV, CDR2 YYDKDF (reference sequence). V was clipped by 4 bases and J by 4 bases; unmatched bases: 6. The CDR3 loop spans 16 amino acids. The CDR3 DNA follows: TGTGCCACCAGCAAACGGACTAGCGGGAGAGGAGAGACCCAGTACTTC. It translates to CATSKRTSGRGETQYF.

This chain connects TRBV5-1 to TRBJ2-5; tentative D call: TRBD2 (5 bases). Germline loops: CDR1 SGHRS, CDR2 YFSETQ. V shed 0 bases and J shed 5 bases, with 14 bases lying between them. The CDR3 covers 15 residues. CDR3 region: CASSLGTSGLETQYF. The CDR3 nucleotides read TGCGCCAGCAGCTTGGGCACCTCGGGGTTGGAGACCCAGTACTTC. Drawing the rest from reference TRBV5-1 and TRBJ2-5, the complete variable domain is KAGVTQTPRYLIKTRGQQVTLSCSPISGHRSVSWYQQTPGQGLQFLFEYFSETQRNKGNFPGRFSGRQFSNSRSEMNVSTLELGDSALYLCASSLGTSGLETQYFGPGTRLLVL.

The V gene is TRBV2, the J gene TRBJ1-1; 7 nucleotides align to TRBD1. Germline CDR1 SNHLY, CDR2 FYNNEI. With V trimmed by 2 bases and J by 4 bases, 4 bases remained unmatched. The CDR3 consists of 14 residues. In DNA form, the CDR3 reads TGTGCCAGCAGTGAAATAGGGGGCGTCACTGAAGCTTTCTTT. Protein: CASSEIGGVTEAFF.

V gene TRBV6-1 combines with J gene TRBJ1-1; 8 nucleotides align to TRBD1. The CDR3 has 14 amino acids. V gave up 1 base and J gave up 4 bases; unmatched junction bases: 2. The V gene's germline CDR1 is MNHNS and CDR2 SASEGT. In DNA, the CDR3 is TGTGCCAGCAGTGAAGGACAGGGGACCACTGAAGCTTTCTTT. Its protein is CASSEGQGTTEAFF.

The rearrangement joins TRBV6-1 to TRBJ1-5; 7 bases align to TRBD1. This CDR3 is 15 amino acids long. Germline CDR1 reads MNHNS; CDR2 reads SASEGT. V shed 5 bases and J 5 bases; nucleotides not matched to a gene: 9. The chain's CDR3 is CASSLTGVGHQPQHF. In DNA form, the CDR3 reads TGTGCCAGCAGTCTTACAGGGGTGGGTCATCAGCCCCAGCATTTT.

This sequence joins TRBV4-2 and TRBJ2-1; D is undetermined. The germline V and J ends were trimmed by 0 bases and 0 bases, with 6 bases remaining between them. The V gene's germline CDR1 is LGHNA and CDR2 YNFKEQ. This CDR3 comprises 15 residues. The CDR3 reads CASSQDLYSYNEQFF. The DNA of the CDR3 is TGTGCCAGCAGCCAAGATTTATACTCCTACAATGAGCAGTTCTTC.

The V call is TRBV28, the J call TRBJ1-6; D call uncertain. The CDR3 is made up of 13 amino acids. Germline values: CDR1 MDHEN, CDR2 SYDVKM. Trimming removed 2 bases at V and 4 bases at J, with 3 bases between. This chain's CDR3 is CASSLPYNSPLHF. CDR3 DNA: TGTGCCAGCAGTTTACCATATAATTCACCCCTCCACTTT. Supplemented by reference TRBV28 and TRBJ1-6, the full variable domain reads DVKVTQSSRYLVKRTGEKVFLECVQDMDHENMFWYRQDPGLGLRLIYFSYDVKMKEKGDIPEGYSVSREKKERFSLILESASTNQTSMYLCASSLPYNSPLHFGNGTRLTVT.

This chain connects TRBV28 to TRBJ2-7; 9 nucleotides agree with TRBD1. The CDR3 contains 14 residues. Trimming at V came to 8 bases and at J to 2 bases, leaving 7 bases not matched to a gene. Germline lookup yields CDR1 MDHEN and CDR2 SYDVKM. CDR3 residues: CASGRDRATYEQYF. CDR3 sequence (DNA): TGTGCCAGCGGGAGGGACAGGGCCACCTACGAGCAGTACTTC. Combining the CDR3 with reference TRBV28 and TRBJ2-7 gives the whole variable domain DVKVTQSSRYLVKRTGEKVFLECVQDMDHENMFWYRQDPGLGLRLIYFSYDVKMKEKGDIPEGYSVSREKKERFSLILESASTNQTSMYLCASGRDRATYEQYFGPGTRLTVT.

The chain combines TRBV2 with TRBJ1-1; D is ambiguous. V lost 1 base to trimming and J lost 4 bases, with 7 bases between them. The CDR3 totals 13 residues. CDR1 is SNHLY, CDR2 FYNNEI, per germline. This CDR3 is CASSEGPGTEAFF. The CDR3, as DNA: TGTGCCAGCAGTGAAGGACCGGGCACTGAAGCTTTCTTT.

V gene TRBV5-1 combines with J gene TRBJ2-6, with a possible D match to TRBD1 (6 bases). The germline gives CDR1 SGHRS, CDR2 YFSETQ. The CDR3 has 19 residues. Between the trimmed V and J ends, which lost 1 base and 0 bases, there was a span of 17 bases. The CDR3 bases are TGCGCCAGCAGCTTGTTCGGGGACATAACACTCTCTGGGGCCAACGTCCTGACTTTC. This sequence encodes CASSLFGDITLSGANVLTF.

The rearrangement links TRBV7-8 to TRBJ1-1, with 9 bases identical to TRBD1. V lost 2 bases and J lost 3; bases outside the gene matches: 4. Germline V lookup: CDR1 SGHVS, CDR2 FQNEAQ. This CDR3 spans 15 amino acids. Written as DNA, the CDR3 is TGTGCCAGCAGCTTAAGGGACAGGGTTTACACTGAAGCTTTCTTT. Protein product: CASSLRDRVYTEAFF. The complete variable domain, with remaining parts taken from reference TRBV7-8 and TRBJ1-1, reads GAGVSQSPRYKVAKRGQDVALRCDPISGHVSLFWYQQALGQGPEFLTYFQNEAQLDKSGLPSDRFFAERPEGSVSTLKIQRTQQEDSAVYLCASSLRDRVYTEAFFGQGTRLTVV.

This sequence joins TRBV30 and TRBJ2-5; the match to TRBD1 covers 10 bases. J lost 5 bases, V lost 3 bases, and 3 bases had no gene match. Germline CDR1 and CDR2: GTSNPN and SVGIG (reference sequence). The CDR3 contains 13 residues. The CDR3 is CAWRGTGVETQYF. The CDR3 region has the DNA TGTGCCTGGAGGGGGACAGGGGTGGAGACCCAGTACTTC. Full variable domain (remainder filled in from reference TRBV30 and TRBJ2-5): SQTIHQWPATLVQPVGSPLSLECTVEGTSNPNLYWYRQAAGRGLQLLFYSVGIGQISSEVPQNLSASRPQDRQFILSSKKLLLSDSGFYLCAWRGTGVETQYFGPGTRLLVL.

This clone was seen only once. The rearrangement joins TRBV6-5 to TRBJ2-7; D call uncertain. The CDR3 runs to 13 residues. Trimming stripped 4 bases from V and 3 bases from J, with 10 bases between. Germline V gene sequence: CDR1 MNHEY, CDR2 SVGAGI. CDR3 region: CASSLLEHYEQYF. The CDR3, as DNA: TGTGCCAGCAGTTTACTCGAGCACTACGAGCAGTACTTC.

As DNA, the CDR3 is TGTGCCAGCAGCTGGATGAAGACAGGGATCGAGCAGTACTTC. It encodes CASSWMKTGIEQYF. The rearrangement links TRBV11-2 to TRBJ2-7; 7 nucleotides line up with TRBD1. Looked up from germline, CDR1 is SGHAT and CDR2 is FQNNGV. The CDR3 has 14 amino acids. Trimming at V came to 4 bases and at J to 6 bases, leaving 9 bases not matched to a gene.

In this sample, this clone turned up a few times. An end of the junction does not agree with germline; a read error may underlie this. This sequence joins TRBV7-7 and TRBJ1-2, with a weak D call TRBD1 (5 bases). Germline CDR1 SSHAT, CDR2 FNYEAQ (reference sequence). This CDR3 is 12 amino acids long. The DNA of the CDR3 is TGTGCTAGCAGCCTGGGGCCTGGTGGCTACACCTTC. As protein: CASSLGPGGYTF.

The genes are TRBV6-5 and TRBJ2-3; no clear D. This CDR3 is built from 14 residues. Deletions cut 2 bases from V and 0 bases from J, with 6 bases between. Per the germline V gene, CDR1 is MNHEY and CDR2 is SVGAGI. For the CDR3, the DNA is TGTGCCAGCAGTTACGTACTAAGCACAGATACGCAGTATTTT. It translates to CASSYVLSTDTQYF.

In its sample, this clone was seen once. This sequence joins TRBV10-3 and TRBJ1-1; possibly TRBD1 for D (6 bases). The germline V gene encodes CDR1 ENHRY and CDR2 SYGVKD. This CDR3 region has 13 residues. V lost 9 bases and J 5 bases, leaving 16 bases between the germline ends. The chain's CDR3 is CAMMGQRDTEAFF. The CDR3, as DNA: TGTGCCATGATGGGACAAAGGGATACTGAAGCTTTCTTT.

This chain links TRBV30 with TRBJ2-2; 9 bases line up with TRBD1. CDR1 is GTSNPN and CDR2 is SVGIG in the germline V gene (reference sequence). V lost 3 bases to trimming and J lost 1 base; unmatched junction nucleotides: 0. This CDR3 contains 14 residues. The CDR3 DNA follows: TGTGCCTGGAGGGGACAGGGGAACACCGGGGAGCTGTTTTTT. The encoded protein is CAWRGQGNTGELFF.

This chain uses TRBV2 with TRBJ2-3; D is perhaps TRBD1 (5 bases). The CDR3 has 14 amino acids. Between the trimmed V and J ends, which lost 3 bases and 3 bases, there was a span of 10 bases. Germline lookup yields CDR1 SNHLY and CDR2 FYNNEI. The DNA for the CDR3 is TGTGCCAGCAGTGAGGGGCTCCGTACAGATACGCAGTATTTT. Translation: CASSEGLRTDTQYF.

This chain joins TRBV6-5 and TRBJ2-3, with 8 bases matching TRBD2. Germline V gene sequence: CDR1 MNHEY, CDR2 SVGAGI. This CDR3 contains 16 residues. With 0 bases clipped from V and 1 base from J, the junction kept 3 bases outside the gene matches. The CDR3 DNA is TGTGCCAGCAGTTACTCTCGGGAGGGCGGCACAGATACGCAGTATTTT. Its protein is CASSYSREGGTDTQYF.

The chain uses TRBV27 and TRBJ2-3, with TRBD2 matching 7 bases. CDR3 length: 15 amino acids. Germline CDR1 MNHEY, CDR2 SMNVEV (reference sequence). J gave up 2 bases and V 5 bases, and 7 bases lay outside the gene matches. For the CDR3, the DNA is TGTGCCAGCAGTCTAAGACTAGCCCCCACAGATACGCAGTATTTT. It codes for CASSLRLAPTDTQYF.

This rearrangement joins TRBV11-2 to TRBJ2-7; tentatively, D is TRBD2 (5 bases). V gave up 3 bases and J gave up 2 bases, with 14 bases separating them. CDR3 length: 15 amino acids. CDR1 is SGHAT, CDR2 FQNNGV, per germline. CDR3 protein: CASSFGSVGTYEQYF. The CDR3 DNA reads as TGTGCCAGCAGCTTCGGTAGCGTGGGCACCTACGAGCAGTACTTC.

This clone has a single count. The chain combines TRBV2 with TRBJ2-3; 10 nucleotides align to TRBD2. CDR3 size: 15 residues. Per the germline V gene, CDR1 is SNHLY and CDR2 is FYNNEI. V was pared by 3 bases and J by 3 bases, with 3 bases of the junction left unmatched. The CDR3 protein is CASSEGSGRTDTQYF. The DNA of the CDR3 is TGTGCCAGCAGTGAGGGTAGCGGGAGGACAGATACGCAGTATTTT.